A single sample is the source of the 29 T cell receptor beta chains below, sequenced in a study of T-cell reconstitution after alpha-beta-depleted transplantation in children. The library targeted TCRbeta and was prepared with unique molecular identifiers. TCRdb reprocessed the PCR reads via MiXCR and lists one record per CDR3 protein. The table includes about 510,000 distinct CDR3 sequences, 11% detected once. The sample consisted of PBMCs, mostly from graft donor cells, taken 180 days after TCRalphabeta/CD19-depleted stem cell transplant. These receptor sequences come from a female patient under 10 years old who had a stem cell transplant for aplastic anemia, so the T cells may come from the graft donor.

This clonotype was recorded a few times. This chain joins TRBV7-9 and TRBJ2-1; D call uncertain. There are 14 residues in the CDR3. Germline loops: CDR1 SEHNR, CDR2 FQNEAQ (reference sequence). V lost 0 bases, J lost 5 bases, and 8 bases lay in between. CDR3 bases: TGTGCCAGCAGCTTAGCGGGAATCCACAATGAGCAGTTCTTC. Translated: CASSLAGIHNEQFF.

The chain uses TRBV27 and TRBJ2-7; 9 bases match TRBD1. There are 17 residues in the CDR3. CDR1 is MNHEY and CDR2 is SMNVEV in the germline V gene (reference sequence). V shed 2 bases and J 0 bases; nucleotides not matched to a gene: 8. CDR3 protein: CASSLGAPGQGSYEQYF. The CDR3 DNA reads TGTGCCAGCAGTTTAGGCGCCCCGGGACAGGGCTCCTACGAGCAGTACTTC.

This clonotype was found a few times. The chain employs TRBV7-8 and TRBJ2-7; no clear D. The V end was cut by 5 bases, the J end by 3 bases, with 20 bases between. This CDR3 is built from 16 residues. CDR1 is SGHVS, CDR2 FQNEAQ, per germline. CDR3 amino acids: CASSRTFGRTIYEQYF. For the CDR3, the DNA is TGTGCCAGCAGCCGTACGTTCGGCCGGACGATCTACGAGCAGTACTTC. Full variable domain (outside the CDR3, taken from reference TRBV7-8 and TRBJ2-7): GAGVSQSPRYKVAKRGQDVALRCDPISGHVSLFWYQQALGQGPEFLTYFQNEAQLDKSGLPSDRFFAERPEGSVSTLKIQRTQQEDSAVYLCASSRTFGRTIYEQYFGPGTRLTVT.

This chain connects TRBV7-8 to TRBJ1-5, with 7 bases identical to TRBD1. V trimming: 0 bases; J trimming: 4 bases; junction bases outside the gene matches: 6. Germline V gene lookup returns CDR1 SGHVS and CDR2 FQNEAQ. The CDR3 runs 16 residues. CDR3 in DNA: TGTGCCAGCAGCTTAGCAGGGGCAGGGGGGAATCAGCCCCAGCATTTT. Translating gives CASSLAGAGGNQPQHF.

This clonotype was detected ten times or more. The gene calls are TRBV18 and TRBJ2-5, with D unclear. Germline loops: CDR1 KGHSH, CDR2 LQKENI. The CDR3 is 15 amino acids. Trimming removed 0 bases from V and 1 base from J, with 9 bases in between. CDR3 protein: CASSPPFGVQETQYF. The CDR3 bases are TGTGCCAGCTCACCACCGTTTGGGGTCCAAGAGACCCAGTACTTC.

Many counts were recorded for this clonotype. The chain has TRBV10-3 and TRBJ2-6, with 7 bases lining up with TRBD1. The germline V gene encodes CDR1 ENHRY and CDR2 SYGVKD. The CDR3 runs 18 residues. Trimming removed 9 bases from V and 1 base from J; junction bases left unmatched: 15. The CDR3 sequence is CAISRTGDILSGANVLTF. The DNA of the CDR3 is TGTGCCATTAGCCGAACAGGGGACATACTTTCTGGGGCCAACGTCCTGACTTTC.

This clonotype was seen a handful of times. The chain couples TRBV7-2 to TRBJ2-1; D may be TRBD2 (6 bases). Germline lookup yields CDR1 SGHTA and CDR2 FQGNSA. V shed 1 base and J shed 6 bases, with 13 bases lying between them. The length of the CDR3 is 15 residues. CDR3 nucleotides: TGTGCCAGCAGCTTAGGCGGGGTGGGATTCAATGAGCAGTTCTTC. This sequence encodes CASSLGGVGFNEQFF.

A few counts support this clonotype. The rearrangement joins TRBV6-5 to TRBJ2-7; 9 bases line up with TRBD1. The junction had 8 bases not matched to a gene; V was cut back by 4 bases and J by 4 bases. Germline lookup yields CDR1 MNHEY and CDR2 SVGAGI. CDR3 size: 15 residues. Here the CDR3 reads CASSSADRGVYEQYV. CDR3 DNA sequence: TGTGCCAGCAGTTCTGCGGACAGGGGAGTTTACGAGCAGTACGTC.

This chain connects TRBV27 to TRBJ2-2; weak D call: TRBD2 (6 bases). Trimming took off 6 bases at V and 7 bases at J, with 21 bases between the two ends. The CDR3 has 16 amino acids. Germline CDR1 MNHEY, CDR2 SMNVEV (reference sequence). The CDR3, as DNA: TGTGCCAGCAGCTACGCACCGACTAGTCAGGTCGGGGAGCTGTTTTTT. Protein: CASSYAPTSQVGELFF.

In its sample, this clonotype was seen many times. V is TRBV12-3 or TRBV12-4 and J is TRBJ2-5; D perhaps matches TRBD1 (6 bases). This CDR3 spans 14 amino acids. The ends were cut back, 2 bases at V and 9 bases at J, with 16 bases in the middle. In nucleotides, the CDR3 is TGTGCCAGCAGTTTAAAAAGGACAGAAGGTTCCCAGTACTTC. It codes for CASSLKRTEGSQYF.

The rearrangement joins TRBV18 to TRBJ2-2; TRBD1 agrees at 7 bases. V dropped 3 bases and J dropped 4; count of bases not matched to a gene: 14. The CDR3 is 18 residues long. The V gene's germline CDR1 is KGHSH and CDR2 LQKENI. The CDR3 loop is CASSPLHSGTAATGELFF. Written as DNA, the CDR3 is TGTGCCAGCTCACCCTTACATTCCGGGACAGCCGCCACCGGGGAGCTGTTTTTT.

On this clonotype: A read error is possible here, since a much larger clone lies one base away. This chain connects TRBV20-1 to TRBJ2-1; 7 nucleotides line up with TRBD2. Germline lookup yields CDR1 DFQATT and CDR2 SNEGSKA (reference sequence). This CDR3 is 15 amino acids long. DNA for the CDR3: TGCAGTGCTAGAGCGTGGACTAGGCCAGGCAATGACCAGTTCTTC. Residues: CSARAWTRPGNDQFF.

This clonotype was detected ten times or more. The CDR3 DNA follows: TGTGCCAGCAGCCCCGCGGGGGGGAATGAGCAGTTCTTC. This translates into CASSPAGGNEQFF. The genes are TRBV5-6 and TRBJ2-1; 9 bases are shared with TRBD2. This CDR3 has 13 residues. Losses at the gene ends were 4 bases for V and 7 bases for J; bases not matched to a gene: 3. Germline-derived CDR1 and CDR2 are SGHDT and YYEEEE.

The chain combines TRBV29-1 with TRBJ2-7; 7 nucleotides agree with TRBD1. CDR3 length: 12 amino acids. The germline V gene encodes CDR1 SQVTM and CDR2 ANQGSEA. J gave up 0 bases and V 4 bases, and 0 bases lay outside the gene matches. The CDR3 loop is CSVGDSSYEQYF. The CDR3 DNA follows: TGCAGCGTTGGGGACAGCTCCTACGAGCAGTACTTC.

This clonotype was observed a few times. This sequence joins TRBV11-3 and TRBJ2-3; D possibly uses TRBD1 or TRBD2 (5 bases each). This CDR3 contains 14 residues. V was trimmed by 1 base and J by 6 bases, leaving 11 bases between them. CDR1 and CDR2 (germline): SGHNT, YENEEA. The CDR3 sequence is CASSLGPGPDTQYF. The CDR3 DNA sequence: TGTGCCAGCAGCTTAGGTCCGGGGCCCGATACGCAGTATTTT.

The V call is TRBV6-1, the J call TRBJ2-1, with 7 bases identical to TRBD1. Germline V CDR1 and CDR2: MNHNS, SASEGT. The CDR3 is 13 amino acids. J gave up 9 bases and V 4 bases, and 6 bases lay outside the gene matches. The CDR3 protein is CASSGRQGSEQFF. The CDR3 DNA sequence: TGTGCCAGCAGTGGGAGACAGGGCAGTGAGCAGTTCTTC.

The table lists this clonotype with many counts. This CDR3 is CASSVTGLNTGELFF. DNA for the CDR3: TGTGCCAGCAGCGTGACGGGACTGAACACCGGGGAGCTGTTTTTT. The J gene is TRBJ2-2, the V gene TRBV9; D may be TRBD2 (6 bases). Trimming left V 2 bases short and J 1 base short, with 9 bases between. This CDR3 contains 15 residues. The germline V gene has CDR1 SGDLS and CDR2 YYNGEE. Together with reference TRBV9 and TRBJ2-2, the CDR3 gives the full variable domain: DSGVTQTPKHLITATGQRVTLRCSPRSGDLSVYWYQQSLDQGLQFLIQYYNGEERAKGNILERFSAQQFPDLHSELNLSSLELGDSALYFCASSVTGLNTGELFFGEGSRLTVL.

The V call is TRBV2, the J call TRBJ2-5, with 15 bases fitting TRBD2. The CDR3 runs to 21 residues. Looked up from germline, CDR1 is SNHLY and CDR2 is FYNNEI. J gave up 3 bases and V 4 bases, and 18 bases lay outside the gene matches. The CDR3 DNA reads as TGTGCCAGCAGTGGACAAATTTTATCCGGGACTAGCGGGAGGCCAAAAGAGACCCAGTACTTC. Its protein is CASSGQILSGTSGRPKETQYF. Full variable domain (rest looked up from reference TRBV2 and TRBJ2-5): EPEVTQTPSHQVTQMGQEVILRCVPISNHLYFYWYRQILGQKVEFLVSFYNNEISEKSEIFDDQFSVERPDGSNFTLKIRSTKLEDSAMYFCASSGQILSGTSGRPKETQYFGPGTRLLVL.

This clonotype was picked up a small number of times. This chain links TRBV29-1 with TRBJ2-2; no clear D. The CDR3 sequence is 13 residues long. V lost 4 bases to trimming and J lost 2 bases, with 8 bases between them. Germline values: CDR1 SQVTM, CDR2 ANQGSEA. The CDR3 loop reads CSVGSSNTGELFF. The CDR3 DNA is TGCAGCGTTGGTAGCTCTAACACCGGGGAGCTGTTTTTT.

This clonotype was counted only a few times. This chain connects TRBV12-3 or TRBV12-4 to TRBJ2-7; 9 nucleotides line up with TRBD1. The CDR3 is made up of 16 amino acids. The trim removed 5 bases at V and 3 bases at J, leaving 11 bases unmatched. The DNA for the CDR3 is TGTGCCAGCAGTGCTCCGACGGGACAGGGTTTCTACGAGCAGTACTTC. This encodes CASSAPTGQGFYEQYF.

This clonotype was counted between two and nine times. The genes are TRBV20-1 and TRBJ2-5; D possibly corresponds to TRBD1 (6 bases). The CDR3 spans 14 residues. V was pared by 3 bases and J by 1 base, with 12 bases between. Germline values: CDR1 DFQATT, CDR2 SNEGSKA (reference sequence). CDR3 nucleotides: TGCAGTGCTAGTCAGGGGCTCCTCCAAGAGACCCAGTACTTC. This encodes CSASQGLLQETQYF.

The chain joins TRBV25-1 to TRBJ2-7; 11 bases agree with TRBD2. CDR3 size: 15 residues. The germline gives CDR1 MGHDK, CDR2 SYGVNS. The V and J ends lost 5 bases and 0 bases, in that order; junction bases with no gene match: 3. The DNA of the CDR3 is TGTGCCAGCAGTCCTAGCGGGAGGACCTCCTACGAGCAGTACTTC. This encodes CASSPSGRTSYEQYF.

A few counts support this clonotype. The chain joins TRBV6-5 to TRBJ2-3, with 8 bases aligning to TRBD1. The junction had 11 bases not matched to a gene; V was cut back by 1 base and J by 5 bases. The length of the CDR3 is 17 residues. Germline CDR1 and CDR2: MNHEY and SVGAGI. Written as DNA, the CDR3 is TGTGCCAGCAGTTACTTAGGGTTAAGACAGGGGAAAGATACGCAGTATTTT. Its translation is CASSYLGLRQGKDTQYF.

This rearrangement joins TRBV6-2 or TRBV6-3 to TRBJ2-1; 9 bases match TRBD2. The ends lost 2 bases at V and 2 bases at J; junction bases unmatched: 1. The CDR3 is made up of 15 amino acids. CDR1 MNHEY and CDR2 SVGEGT come from the germline V gene. The CDR3, as DNA: TGTGCCAGCAGTTACCTAGCGGGACCCTACAATGAGCAGTTCTTC. This gives the protein CASSYLAGPYNEQFF.

This clonotype was counted between two and nine times. This chain uses TRBV20-1 with TRBJ2-7; 11 nucleotides match TRBD1. The CDR3 runs 13 residues. V shed 5 bases, J shed 2 bases, and the junction held 2 bases outside the gene matches. Germline lookup yields CDR1 DFQATT and CDR2 SNEGSKA (reference sequence). CDR3 residues: CSAVGQGAYEQYV. DNA for the CDR3: TGCAGTGCTGTGGGACAGGGGGCCTACGAGCAGTACGTC.

The table lists this clonotype with a few counts. The chain uses TRBV20-1 and TRBJ1-5, with D tentatively TRBD1 (6 bases). CDR1 and CDR2 (germline): DFQATT, SNEGSKA (reference sequence). V lost 7 bases and J 5 bases, leaving 15 bases between the germline ends. This CDR3 spans 13 amino acids. The CDR3 spells CSVTRQGYQPQHF. The CDR3 coding sequence is TGCAGTGTTACGAGGCAGGGGTATCAGCCCCAGCATTTT.

The chain carries TRBV29-1 and TRBJ1-5; D gene uncertain. V was shortened by 4 bases and J by 5 bases, with 6 bases between the two germline ends. The germline V gene has CDR1 SQVTM and CDR2 ANQGSEA. This CDR3 spans 11 amino acids. The CDR3 coding sequence is TGCAGCGTTGGGGCAGATCAGCCCCAGCATTTT. It encodes CSVGADQPQHF.

This clonotype was seen a few times. V gene TRBV28 combines with J gene TRBJ2-3; TRBD2 matches 9 bases. The ends lost 5 bases at V and 6 bases at J; junction bases unmatched: 9. Germline CDR1 is MDHEN and CDR2 is SYDVKM. The CDR3 covers 15 residues. The CDR3 DNA follows: TGTGCCAGCAGTCCGACTAGCGGCAGTCTGGATACGCAGTATTTT. This gives the protein CASSPTSGSLDTQYF.

The CDR3, as DNA: TGCGCCAGCAGCCAAGTTGTCCCTGGCGAGACCCAGTACTTC. Translation gives CASSQVVPGETQYF. The chain uses TRBV4-3 and TRBJ2-5, with D unclear. The germline gives CDR1 LGHNA, CDR2 YSLEER. The V end lost 1 base, the J end lost 5 bases, and 11 bases lay between the germline ends. This CDR3 is built from 14 residues.